Sequencing of this TCR beta chain was carried out in a study of blood T cell repertoires in COVID-19. Study summary: The United States, Italy and Spain supplied acute and convalescent COVID-19 samples. T cells, B-cell-depleted T cells, or PBMCs provided the cDNA or gDNA that served as material.

As processed by the authors: By means of reference gene primer amplification, nucleated cell counts were estimated. Here immunoSEQ multiplex PCR was the method, and the copy in TCRdb shows in-frame clones only, minus some. Clonal size and the V and J genes are those of that table, whereas D and trimming came from the DNA. This sample has under 45,000 clones, with over 70% found just once. Seattle patient enrollment occurred during active infection, with longitudinal follow-up thereafter. Material for sequencing was peripheral blood. This TCR was recovered from a man in his 70s with COVID-19, enrolled during active disease.

CDR3 residues: CASSLTGGDSPLHF. Here the CDR3 DNA reads TGTGCCAGCAGTTTGACAGGGGGCGATTCACCCCTCCACTTT. The chain has TRBV27 and TRBJ1-6; 10 bases agree with TRBD1. CDR1 is MNHEY and CDR2 is SMNVEV in the germline V gene (reference sequence). Trimming cost V 3 bases and J 8 bases; bases outside gene matches: 1. This CDR3 is built from 14 residues.